Listed here are 25 T cell receptor beta chains from one sample, sequenced in a study of cytomegalovirus exposure and HLA in healthy donors. The PCR employed 60 Vbeta primers together with 13 Jbeta primers. Repertoires were generated with immunoSEQ multiplex PCR, while TCRdb's copy carries only in-frame clones and drops some. The table includes approximately 220,000 clones, around 80% detected once. Input material: PBMCs. Receptors originate from a man between 40 and 49 years old in good health and CMV-seropositive.

V and J are TRBV27 and TRBJ2-1, with D hard to call. Trimming took 2 bases from V and 7 from J, leaving 15 bases between them. CDR1 is MNHEY and CDR2 is SMNVEV in the germline V gene (reference sequence). This CDR3 has 15 amino acids. CDR3 in amino acids: CASSLVELGPNEQFF. The DNA of the CDR3 is TGTGCCAGCAGTTTAGTCGAACTCGGTCCAAATGAGCAGTTCTTC.

This sequence joins TRBV18 and TRBJ1-5; tentatively, D is TRBD1 (6 bases). CDR3 length equals 15 residues. Trimming stripped 6 bases from V and 5 bases from J, with 17 bases between. Germline V gene sequence: CDR1 KGHSH, CDR2 LQKENI. Here the CDR3 reads CASSPTGMQDQPQHF. In DNA form, the CDR3 reads TGTGCCAGCTCTCCTACAGGGATGCAGGATCAGCCCCAGCATTTT.

J is TRBJ2-5 and V is TRBV5-1, with 9 bases aligning to TRBD1. Germline V gene sequence: CDR1 SGHRS, CDR2 YFSETQ. V gave up 0 bases and J gave up 5 bases; unmatched junction bases: 8. There are 16 residues in the CDR3. CDR3 nucleotides: TGCGCCAGCAGCTTGGAGGGACAGGGACGGCGGGAGACCCAGTACTTC. It translates to CASSLEGQGRRETQYF.

The chain links TRBV5-5 to TRBJ1-1; 8 bases align to TRBD1. The V gene's germline CDR1 is SGHKS and CDR2 YYEKEE (reference sequence). Germline trimming cut 4 bases from V and 2 bases from J; bases unmatched to any gene: 7. The CDR3 extends over 15 amino acids. For the CDR3, the DNA is TGTGCCAGCAGCCAATCTGACAGGGGTAACACTGAAGCTTTCTTT. Protein sequence: CASSQSDRGNTEAFF. The variable domain in full, with the rest retrieved from reference TRBV5-5 and TRBJ1-1, is DAGVTQSPTHLIKTRGQQVTLRCSPISGHKSVSWYQQVLGQGPQFIFQYYEKEERGRGNFPDRFSARQFPNYSSELNVNALLLGDSALYLCASSQSDRGNTEAFFGQGTRLTVV.

This chain links TRBV7-3 with TRBJ1-2; TRBD1 might be the D (6 bases). The CDR3 loop spans 13 amino acids. Trimming removed 5 bases from V and 6 bases from J, with 13 bases in between. Germline values: CDR1 SGHTA, CDR2 FQGTGA. The CDR3 sequence is CASSPSGDDGYTF. CDR3 nucleotide sequence: TGTGCCAGCAGCCCCTCAGGGGATGATGGCTACACCTTC.

This sequence joins TRBV7-9 and TRBJ2-6, with D hard to call. The CDR3 spans 15 residues. V was trimmed by 3 bases and J by 1 base, leaving 7 bases between them. Germline V gene sequence: CDR1 SEHNR, CDR2 FQNEAQ (reference sequence). CDR3 DNA sequence: TGTGCCAGCAGCTTCAGCGAGTCTGGGGCCAACGTCCTGACTTTC. Its translation is CASSFSESGANVLTF.

This sequence joins TRBV6-5 and TRBJ1-5; no firm D call. The V gene's germline CDR1 is MNHEY and CDR2 SVGAGI. V lost 6 bases and J lost 5, with 14 bases in between. The CDR3 loop spans 14 amino acids. CDR3 protein: CASRRELWDQPQHF. The CDR3 DNA reads as TGTGCCAGCAGACGGGAGTTATGGGATCAGCCCCAGCATTTT.

This chain connects TRBV29-1 to TRBJ2-7; D remains ambiguous. The CDR3 consists of 14 residues. CDR1 and CDR2 (germline): SQVTM, ANQGSEA. Trimming shortened V by 1 base and J by 3 bases, and 13 bases separated the two germline ends. Here the CDR3 reads CSVEVPGSGYEQYF. CDR3 DNA sequence: TGCAGCGTTGAAGTTCCGGGTTCGGGCTACGAGCAGTACTTC.

The gene calls are TRBV5-1 and TRBJ2-5, with D unresolved. Germline lookup yields CDR1 SGHRS and CDR2 YFSETQ. Trimming shortened V by 0 bases and J by 5 bases, and 14 bases separated the two germline ends. The length of the CDR3 is 15 residues. In DNA, the CDR3 is TGCGCCAGCAGCTTGGTTGCCAGTATCTGGGAGACCCAGTACTTC. Its translation: CASSLVASIWETQYF. The full variable domain, in which reference TRBV5-1 and TRBJ2-5 provide the parts outside the CDR3, is KAGVTQTPRYLIKTRGQQVTLSCSPISGHRSVSWYQQTPGQGLQFLFEYFSETQRNKGNFPGRFSGRQFSNSRSEMNVSTLELGDSALYLCASSLVASIWETQYFGPGTRLLVL.

V is TRBV9 and J is TRBJ2-7; 11 bases line up with TRBD1. This CDR3 contains 15 residues. Germline V CDR1 and CDR2: SGDLS, YYNGEE. J gave up 4 bases and V 3 bases, and 6 bases lay outside the gene matches. Written as DNA, the CDR3 is TGTGCCAGCAGCGGCGCCGGGACAGGGGGTTACGAGCAGTACTTC. Its protein product is CASSGAGTGGYEQYF.

The DNA for the CDR3 is TGTGCCAGCAGATCACCGAGACTCCAGGGGCGGGAGGCTTTCTTT. It is translated as CASRSPRLQGREAFF. The genes are TRBV28 and TRBJ1-1, with D possibly being TRBD1 (6 bases). Germline V lookup: CDR1 MDHEN, CDR2 SYDVKM. The ends were cut back, 6 bases at V and 11 bases at J, with 25 bases in the middle. CDR3 length equals 15 residues.

In this sample, this clone turned up once. V and J are TRBV27 and TRBJ1-5, with D perhaps matching TRBD1 (5 bases). Trimming removed 0 bases at V and 3 bases at J, with 9 bases between. The CDR3 runs to 15 residues. CDR1 is MNHEY and CDR2 is SMNVEV in the germline V gene (reference sequence). The CDR3 sequence is CASSLSPGLNQPQHF. The CDR3 DNA reads as TGTGCCAGCAGTTTATCGCCAGGGCTCAATCAGCCCCAGCATTTT.

The chain has TRBV19 and TRBJ1-2; TRBD1 aligns across 9 bases. V trimming: 6 bases; J trimming: 2 bases; junction bases outside the gene matches: 7. The CDR3 totals 15 residues. Germline assignment: CDR1 LNHDA and CDR2 SQIVND (reference sequence). The CDR3 region has the DNA TGTGCCAGTAGCCCAGGGACAGGGAACAACTATGGCTACACCTTC. Translating it yields CASSPGTGNNYGYTF.

This clone was counted a single time. The junction does not match germline at one end; this may be a read error. The J gene is TRBJ1-3, the V gene TRBV7-9; D is uncertain. Per the germline V gene, CDR1 is SEHNR and CDR2 is FQNEAQ (reference sequence). The CDR3 contains 13 residues. The CDR3 DNA is TGTTCCAGCAGCTTATCCCCCAGCGCCACCATATATTTT. Amino acid sequence: CSSSLSPSATIYF.

The J gene is TRBJ2-2, the V gene TRBV5-4; no clear D gene. The ends were cut back, 0 bases at V and 6 bases at J, with 9 bases in the middle. The CDR3 sequence is 14 residues long. Germline V gives CDR1 SGHNT, CDR2 YYREEE (reference sequence). The CDR3 region has the DNA TGTGCCAGCAGCTTGGTGTCTAGGCCCGGGGAGCTGTTTTTT. This sequence encodes CASSLVSRPGELFF.

The chain is built from TRBV6-5 and TRBJ1-4; 7 bases match TRBD1. The CDR3 extends over 15 amino acids. Germline V gene lookup returns CDR1 MNHEY and CDR2 SVGAGI. J lost 2 bases, V lost 4 bases, and 4 bases had no gene match. DNA of the CDR3: TGTGCCAGCAGTTCCGACAGGGCGACTAATGAAAAACTGTTTTTT. Protein: CASSSDRATNEKLFF.

The CDR3 DNA reads as TGTGCCAGTAGTGGGACAGGGGGCTACGAGCAGTACTTC. This sequence encodes CASSGTGGYEQYF. V usage is TRBV19 and J usage is TRBJ2-7; TRBD1 matches 11 bases. Per germline, CDR1 LNHDA and CDR2 SQIVND (reference sequence). This CDR3 is built from 13 residues. V dropped 5 bases and J dropped 3; count of bases not matched to a gene: 0.

This clone was found a few times. The chain employs TRBV5-1 and TRBJ2-1; D is possibly TRBD2 (5 bases). Trimming cost V 1 base and J 0 bases, with 14 bases left between them. Per the germline V gene, CDR1 is SGHRS and CDR2 is YFSETQ. This CDR3 comprises 17 residues. The CDR3 loop is CASSLLGGLSSYNEQFF. Written as DNA, the CDR3 is TGCGCCAGCAGCTTGCTTGGAGGCCTTAGCTCCTACAATGAGCAGTTCTTC.

This clone was detected once. The CDR3 region has the DNA TGTGCCAGCTCACCACCGTGGGGGGCTGGAAACACCATATATTTT. Amino acid sequence: CASSPPWGAGNTIYF. J is TRBJ1-3 and V is TRBV18, with D tentatively TRBD1 (5 bases). V was trimmed by 0 bases and J by 2 bases, leaving 8 bases between them. Germline CDR1 and CDR2: KGHSH and LQKENI. The CDR3 extends over 15 amino acids.

This clone has more than one count but fewer than ten. The chain joins TRBV14 to TRBJ2-1; TRBD2 aligns across 10 bases. This CDR3 spans 13 amino acids. Germline CDR1 reads SGHDN; CDR2 reads FVKESK. Losses at the gene ends were 9 bases for V and 5 bases for J; bases not matched to a gene: 4. CDR3 region: CARATSGNNEQFF. The CDR3 bases are TGTGCCAGAGCTACTAGCGGGAACAATGAGCAGTTCTTC.

This rearrangement joins TRBV27 to TRBJ2-7, with 9 positions matching TRBD2. Per germline, CDR1 MNHEY and CDR2 SMNVEV (reference sequence). This CDR3 contains 14 residues. CDR3 DNA: TGTGCCAGCAGAATTAGCGGGAGATCCTCCGAGCAGTACGTC. As protein: CASRISGRSSEQYV.

The chain couples TRBV29-1 to TRBJ2-7; 8 bases match TRBD2. Germline V gives CDR1 SQVTM, CDR2 ANQGSEA. The CDR3 length is 14 residues. Trimming at V came to 4 bases and at J to 3 bases, leaving 8 bases not matched to a gene. In DNA, the CDR3 is TGCAGCGTTGGGCAAGCGGGAGCGCTCTACGAGCAGTACTTC. Amino acid sequence: CSVGQAGALYEQYF.

The rearrangement links TRBV6-6 to TRBJ2-7, with TRBD1 matching 7 bases. V shed 2 bases, J shed 4 bases, and the junction held 2 bases outside the gene matches. The CDR3 sequence is 13 residues long. Germline V gene data show CDR1 as MNHNY and CDR2 as SVGAGI (reference sequence). This chain's CDR3 is CASSYPGQYEQYF. CDR3 nucleotides: TGTGCCAGCAGTTACCCGGGACAGTACGAGCAGTACTTC.

V usage is TRBV12-5 and J usage is TRBJ2-3; D remains ambiguous. The CDR3 is 16 residues long. V shed 2 bases and J shed 0 bases, with 12 bases lying between them. Looked up from germline, CDR1 is LGHNT and CDR2 is FRNRAP. For the CDR3, the DNA is TGTGCTAGTGGTTTGACCCTAAACCCTAGCACAGATACGCAGTATTTT. Translating gives CASGLTLNPSTDTQYF.

The chain is built from TRBV2 and TRBJ2-1; 12 positions agree with TRBD2. J was trimmed by 6 bases and V by 8 bases; bases with no gene match: 8. The CDR3 contains 15 residues. Per germline, CDR1 SNHLY and CDR2 FYNNEI. The CDR3 spells CASGGLAGGGNEQFF. The CDR3 DNA reads as TGTGCCAGCGGAGGGCTAGCGGGGGGGGGCAATGAGCAGTTCTTC.